The 14 T cell receptor beta chains reported below all come from one sample, sequenced in a study of cytotoxic CD8 clonotypes in ibrutinib-treated CLL. The assay was immunoSEQ multiplex PCR, and TCRdb's table has in-frame clones only and misses some. There are around 200,000 clones in the sample; more than 70% occur only once, and around 10% lies in the top ten. Material: PBMCs, obtained after 12 months of ibrutinib treatment. The receptors derive from a human donor with chronic lymphocytic leukemia.

V usage is TRBV2 and J usage is TRBJ2-7; D tentatively fits TRBD1 or TRBD2 (6 bases each). The CDR3 is 13 amino acids. The germline V and J ends were trimmed by 7 bases and 5 bases, with 15 bases remaining between them. Germline lookup yields CDR1 SNHLY and CDR2 FYNNEI. CDR3 in amino acids: CASNGWGAHEQYF. The CDR3 DNA reads as TGTGCCAGCAATGGGTGGGGGGCCCACGAGCAGTACTTC.

This clone was seen just once. CDR3 loop: CASSRTRITHNEQFF. The CDR3 DNA sequence: TGTGCCAGCAGCAGAACCAGGATAACCCACAATGAGCAGTTCTTC. V gene TRBV11-2 combines with J gene TRBJ2-1; D is uncertain. V lost 5 bases and J 5 bases, leaving 16 bases between the germline ends. Germline V gene sequence: CDR1 SGHAT, CDR2 FQNNGV. The CDR3 is 15 residues long. The variable domain in full, completed from reference TRBV11-2 and TRBJ2-1, reads EAGVAQSPRYKIIEKRQSVAFWCNPISGHATLYWYQQILGQGPKLLIQFQNNGVVDDSQLPKDRFSAERLKGVDSTLKIQPAKLEDSAVYLCASSRTRITHNEQFFGPGTRLTVL.

V and J are TRBV7-6 and TRBJ2-5; 8 positions agree with TRBD1. Germline V gene sequence: CDR1 SGHVS, CDR2 FNYEAQ. The CDR3 has 13 amino acids. The V segment lost 5 bases and the J segment 11 bases; nucleotides outside the gene matches: 10. CDR3 DNA: TGTGCCAGCAGCCCTAATGGACAGGGTCGACAGTACTTC. It yields the protein CASSPNGQGRQYF.

The rearrangement joins TRBV27 to TRBJ2-3; D call uncertain. Germline V CDR1 and CDR2: MNHEY, SMNVEV (reference sequence). CDR3 size: 13 residues. V lost 9 bases and J 0 bases, leaving 10 bases between the germline ends. The CDR3 bases are TGTGCCAGTAACAAGGCCAGCACAGATACGCAGTATTTT. Residues: CASNKASTDTQYF.

The CDR3 DNA reads as TGTGCCATCATGGCTGGGGGCGCCCGGGGCATTCAGTACTTC. Translating it yields CAIMAGGARGIQYF. The rearrangement joins TRBV10-3 to TRBJ2-4, with TRBD1 as a possible D gene (6 bases). Germline V gene lookup returns CDR1 ENHRY and CDR2 SYGVKD. The CDR3 is made up of 14 amino acids. V was trimmed by 7 bases and J by 9 bases, leaving 19 bases between them.

This clone was seen a few times. Other DNA sequences from this sample encode an identical CDR3 as well. This chain links TRBV27 with TRBJ2-2; unclear D gene. The CDR3 length is 16 residues. The V and J ends lost 2 bases and 1 base respectively, with 11 bases between them. In germline, CDR1 is MNHEY, CDR2 SMNVEV (reference sequence). This chain's CDR3 is CASSLVGTMNTGELFF. Here the CDR3 DNA reads TGTGCCAGCAGTTTAGTTGGAACGATGAACACCGGGGAGCTGTTTTTT.

The genes are TRBV27 and TRBJ1-4, with D hard to call. Trimming stripped 7 bases from V and 0 bases from J, with 12 bases between. Germline V CDR1 and CDR2: MNHEY, SMNVEV (reference sequence). The CDR3 runs to 15 residues. The CDR3 region has the DNA TGTGCCAGCAAGGTCTCCAGAGCAACTAATGAAAAACTGTTTTTT. Translated: CASKVSRATNEKLFF.

This clone has a handful of counts. This chain connects TRBV2 to TRBJ1-2, with a possible D match to TRBD1 (5 bases). Germline V gene sequence: CDR1 SNHLY, CDR2 FYNNEI. The CDR3 consists of 14 residues. Trimming cost V 8 bases and J 3 bases, with 16 bases left between them. In DNA, the CDR3 is TGTGCCAGCCTCCAAGGGGTTATCGACTATGGCTACACCTTC. This sequence encodes CASLQGVIDYGYTF. Looking up the rest from reference TRBV2 and TRBJ1-2 gives the full variable domain: EPEVTQTPSHQVTQMGQEVILRCVPISNHLYFYWYRQILGQKVEFLVSFYNNEISEKSEIFDDQFSVERPDGSNFTLKIRSTKLEDSAMYFCASLQGVIDYGYTFGSGTRLTVV.

This clone was seen a handful of times. V is TRBV6-5 and J is TRBJ2-3, with TRBD1 as a possible D gene (6 bases). CDR1 and CDR2 from the germline V gene are MNHEY and SVGAGI. CDR3 length: 11 residues. With 6 bases removed from V and 6 bases from J, the gap between germline ends came to 7 bases. The CDR3: CASRQGDTQYF. The DNA for the CDR3 is TGTGCCAGCAGGCAGGGGGATACGCAGTATTTT.

V usage is TRBV14 and J usage is TRBJ2-2, with D perhaps matching TRBD2 (5 bases). Trimming cost V 1 base and J 6 bases, with 18 bases left between them. Germline V gene lookup returns CDR1 SGHDN and CDR2 FVKESK. This CDR3 region has 17 residues. Written as DNA, the CDR3 is TGTGCCAGCAGCCAAGGGTGGCGGCGGGTAGATGCCGGGGAGCTGTTTTTT. Translation gives CASSQGWRRVDAGELFF.

This clone occurred many times. This chain uses TRBV28 with TRBJ1-5; D unclear. The CDR3 totals 13 residues. V lost 6 bases to trimming and J lost 3 bases, with 9 bases between them. Germline CDR1 and CDR2: MDHEN and SYDVKM. CDR3 loop: CASRAPSNQPQHF. As DNA, the CDR3 is TGTGCCAGCAGGGCGCCCTCCAATCAGCCCCAGCATTTT.

The gene calls are TRBV28 and TRBJ2-1; 7 bases are shared with TRBD1. Trimming took 7 bases from V and 2 from J; bases not matched to a gene: 5. The CDR3 is 14 residues long. The germline CDR1 and CDR2 sequences are MDHEN and SYDVKM. The CDR3 reads CASTSGTAYNEQFF. The CDR3 DNA follows: TGTGCCAGCACCTCGGGGACAGCCTACAATGAGCAGTTCTTC.

The V call is TRBV6-1, the J call TRBJ1-1, with 9 bases fitting TRBD1. V lost 4 bases to trimming and J lost 5 bases; unmatched junction nucleotides: 8. The CDR3 is 15 residues long. Germline V gene lookup returns CDR1 MNHNS and CDR2 SASEGT. The CDR3 reads CASSVQGASGTEAFF. In nucleotides, the CDR3 is TGTGCCAGCAGTGTACAGGGGGCCAGCGGGACTGAAGCTTTCTTT.

V is TRBV5-4 and J is TRBJ2-3; D might be TRBD2 (7 bases). V lost 6 bases and J 2 bases, leaving 16 bases between the germline ends. CDR3 length: 15 amino acids. CDR1 and CDR2 from the germline V gene are SGHNT and YYREEE (reference sequence). This chain's CDR3 is CASIPLAGATDTQYF. The CDR3 nucleotides are TGTGCCAGCATCCCCCTGGCGGGGGCCACAGATACGCAGTATTTT.